One sample yielded the 17 T cell receptor beta chains listed below, sequenced in a study of blood T cell repertoires in COVID-19. Sequenced by immunoSEQ multiplex PCR; TCRdb stores in-frame clones only, minus some. In the table there are about 170,000 clones, around 81% of which are singletons. The specimen was peripheral blood. All receptors derive from a man between 65 and 85 years old with active or convalescent COVID-19.

This chain uses TRBV5-1 with TRBJ1-3, with 8 bases lining up with TRBD1. Trimming removed 0 bases from V and 2 bases from J; junction bases left unmatched: 7. The CDR3 consists of 17 residues. The V gene's germline CDR1 is SGHRS and CDR2 YFSETQ. The CDR3 DNA reads TGCGCCAGCAGCTTGGAGGGCAGGGGGCTTCCTGGAAACACCATATATTTT. Translated: CASSLEGRGLPGNTIYF.

A remark on this clone: At the DNA level, this CDR3 is encoded by other sequences in the same sample as well. V is TRBV19 and J is TRBJ2-5; no clear D. The germline V gene encodes CDR1 LNHDA and CDR2 SQIVND (reference sequence). The CDR3 is made up of 11 amino acids. V lost 3 bases to trimming and J lost 5 bases, with 4 bases between them. Here the CDR3 reads CASSIRETQYF. The CDR3 nucleotides are TGTGCCAGTAGTATTCGGGAGACCCAGTACTTC.

The V and J genes are TRBV19 and TRBJ1-5; 9 bases are shared with TRBD1. Per the germline V gene, CDR1 is LNHDA and CDR2 is SQIVND (reference sequence). V lost 3 bases, J lost 6 bases, and 9 bases stayed unmatched. This CDR3 spans 16 amino acids. Here the CDR3 DNA reads TGTGCCAGTAGTATTCTGGGACAGGGTTCGGGTCAGCCCCAGCATTTT. Its protein is CASSILGQGSGQPQHF.

This clone was recorded only once. V and J are TRBV18 and TRBJ1-4; 9 positions match TRBD1. Germline CDR1 KGHSH, CDR2 LQKENI. V shed 6 bases, J shed 5 bases, and the junction held 7 bases outside the gene matches. This CDR3 is built from 15 residues. CDR3 loop: CASSAADRGNEKLFF. The CDR3 DNA reads TGTGCCAGCTCCGCCGCGGACAGGGGCAATGAAAAACTGTTTTTT.

This chain joins TRBV10-3 and TRBJ2-1; 11 positions agree with TRBD2. Germline V CDR1 and CDR2: ENHRY, SYGVKD. Trimming at V came to 9 bases and at J to 7 bases, leaving 2 bases not matched to a gene. The CDR3 runs 12 residues. In DNA, the CDR3 is TGTGCCATTAGCGGGGGGGCGAATGAGCAGTTCTTC. It specifies CAISGGANEQFF.

CDR3 sequence reads: CASSQPTRPSGEKLFF. CDR3 nucleotides: TGTGCCAGCTCTCAGCCCACGAGGCCCTCTGGGGAAAAACTGTTTTTT. This chain joins TRBV18 and TRBJ1-4; D remains ambiguous. This CDR3 region has 16 residues. Trimming left V 6 bases short and J 8 bases short, with 22 bases between. Germline assignment: CDR1 KGHSH and CDR2 LQKENI.

The rearrangement uses TRBV21-1 and TRBJ2-1; TRBD1 is the table's D call and was not checked against the DNA. TRBV21-1 is noted as a pseudogene. This CDR3 has 16 residues. The CDR3 nucleotides are TGTGCCAGCAGCACGGGCCGACAGACCCCTTACAATGAGCAGTTCTTC. Amino acid sequence: CASSTGRQTPYNEQFF.

This clone was observed a single time. This sequence joins TRBV7-3 and TRBJ2-3, with TRBD2 matching over 7 bases. The trim removed 3 bases at V and 3 bases at J, leaving 9 bases unmatched. Germline assignment: CDR1 SGHTA and CDR2 FQGTGA. The CDR3 consists of 16 residues. The CDR3 DNA sequence: TGTGCCAGCAGCTTGTATGGCGGGAGAGGTACAGATACGCAGTATTTT. It is translated as CASSLYGGRGTDTQYF.

This chain joins TRBV28 and TRBJ2-1; TRBD2 matches at 7 bases. This CDR3 is built from 15 residues. Trimming took 4 bases from V and 7 from J; bases not matched to a gene: 10. Germline V gene sequence: CDR1 MDHEN, CDR2 SYDVKM. CDR3 sequence (DNA): TGTGCCAGCAGTTCCCCCGGACTAGTGAGTAATGAGCAGTTCTTC. Protein product: CASSSPGLVSNEQFF.

The rearrangement joins TRBV27 to TRBJ1-5, with 7 nucleotides matching TRBD1. Germline V gives CDR1 MNHEY, CDR2 SMNVEV (reference sequence). The CDR3 covers 15 residues. Trimming at V came to 4 bases and at J to 3 bases, leaving 6 bases not matched to a gene. CDR3 DNA sequence: TGTGCCAGCAGTTCCCAACAGGGGCCCAATCAGCCCCAGCATTTT. Its translation is CASSSQQGPNQPQHF.

The chain joins TRBV2 to TRBJ2-1; 7 bases fit TRBD1. The CDR3 is 15 residues long. The germline V gene encodes CDR1 SNHLY and CDR2 FYNNEI. After removal of 7 bases from V and 6 bases from J, the junction contained 12 bases not matched to a gene. CDR3 bases: TGTGCCAGCACCAACCGGGACAGAACCTTCAATGAGCAGTTCTTC. This sequence encodes CASTNRDRTFNEQFF.

The CDR3: CASTVSGRRSYNEQFF. DNA for the CDR3: TGTGCCAGCACGGTTAGCGGTCGTCGTTCCTACAATGAGCAGTTCTTC. The chain is built from TRBV27 and TRBJ2-1; maybe TRBD2 (6 bases). The V and J ends lost 7 bases and 1 base respectively, with 17 bases between them. CDR3 length: 16 amino acids. CDR1 and CDR2 from the germline V gene are MNHEY and SMNVEV (reference sequence).

The chain uses TRBV11-3 and TRBJ1-2, with a tentative D call TRBD1 (6 bases). The CDR3 totals 13 residues. The V gene lost 3 bases and the J gene lost 6 bases, with 11 bases spanning the gap. Germline V lookup: CDR1 SGHNT, CDR2 YENEEA. The CDR3 DNA reads as TGTGCCAGCAGCTTTTCTGCAGGGGATGGCTACACCTTC. It yields the protein CASSFSAGDGYTF.

Comment on this clone: One junction end disagrees with the germline gene, perhaps due to a read error. The chain has TRBV18 and TRBJ2-5, with TRBD1 as a possible D gene (5 bases). This CDR3 contains 12 residues. Germline V gene sequence: CDR1 KGHSH, CDR2 LQKENI. DNA for the CDR3: TGTGCCACCTCAACAGGACAAGAGACCCAGTACTTC. Its protein is CATSTGQETQYF.

The genes are TRBV6-2 or TRBV6-3 and TRBJ2-2; tentative D call: TRBD1 (6 bases). The CDR3 runs to 14 residues. V lost 4 bases to trimming and J lost 7 bases, with 13 bases between them. Germline-derived CDR1 and CDR2 are MNHEY and SVGEGT. The chain's CDR3 is CASSSRQEGGELFF. The CDR3 DNA reads as TGTGCCAGCAGTTCCCGACAGGAAGGCGGGGAGCTGTTTTTT.

The rearrangement links TRBV5-5 to TRBJ2-2; the D is unclear. With 4 bases removed from V and 3 bases from J, the gap between germline ends came to 13 bases. The CDR3 length is 15 residues. In germline, CDR1 is SGHKS, CDR2 YYEKEE (reference sequence). DNA of the CDR3: TGTGCCAGCAGCAGCCTAGATTTGGACACCGGGGAGCTGTTTTTT. Amino acids: CASSSLDLDTGELFF.

This chain uses TRBV7-7 with TRBJ2-3; D not resolved. With 6 bases removed from V and 0 bases from J, the gap between germline ends came to 10 bases. The CDR3 runs 14 residues. Germline V CDR1 and CDR2: SSHAT, FNYEAQ (reference sequence). The CDR3 reads CASSPRLSTDTQYF. The CDR3, as DNA: TGTGCCAGCAGTCCTCGACTGAGCACAGATACGCAGTATTTT.